This T cell receptor beta chain was captured in a study of CD8 T cells in Susac syndrome. Germline values: CDR1 SQVTM, CDR2 ANQGSEA. The CDR3 contains 12 residues. Trimming shortened V by 5 bases and J by 4 bases, and 11 bases separated the two germline ends. When the RNA was reverse transcribed, random hexamers were used with an input of 0.5 to 1 ug. With immunoSEQ multiplex PCR, TCR beta CDR3 was amplified across 54 Vbeta and 13 Jbeta. TCRdb reprocessed the immunoSEQ multiplex PCR reads via MiXCR and lists one record per CDR3 protein. Among about 140,000 distinct CDR3 sequences, 95% were seen once, and the ten largest hold 0.13% to 0.15%.

The sequence was obtained from a human donor with Susac syndrome. V and J are TRBV29-1 and TRBJ1-1, with D possibly being TRBD1 (5 bases). The sample comprised CD4+ T cells from PBMCs. CDR3 coding DNA: TGCAGCGTTACCGGGACGGGCACTGAAGCTTTCTTT. Protein: CSVTGTGTEAFF. Filled out from reference TRBV29-1 and TRBJ1-1, the complete variable domain reads SAVISQKPSRDICQRGTSLTIQCQVDSQVTMMFWYRQQPGQSLTLIATANQGSEATYESGFVIDKFPISRPNLTFSTLTVSNMSPEDSSIYLCSVTGTGTEAFFGQGTRLTVV.